This entry lists 21 T cell receptor beta chains sequenced from one sample in a study of CD8+ T cells in alopecia areata. Reverse transcribed after extraction, RNA yielded cDNA as the sequencing template. Method: immunoSEQ multiplex PCR; TCRdb's copy keeps in-frame clones and lacks some. Of some 210,000 clones in the sample, over 60% were seen once. Treatment noted: oral pan-JAK inhibitor, 5-10 mg twice daily. The source material was CD4+ T cells sorted from blood, sampled at approximately week 44, from a patient treated with tofacitinib. These receptors were collected from a human donor with alopecia areata.

The chain links TRBV29-1 to TRBJ1-2; TRBD1 aligns across 8 bases. Germline trimming cut 1 base from V and 5 bases from J; bases unmatched to any gene: 6. CDR3 length equals 14 residues. The germline V gene encodes CDR1 SQVTM and CDR2 ANQGSEA. The CDR3, as DNA: TGCAGCGTTGAAGGCGGGACAGGAACTTATGGCTACACCTTC. Its translation is CSVEGGTGTYGYTF. Looking up the rest from reference TRBV29-1 and TRBJ1-2 gives the full variable domain: SAVISQKPSRDICQRGTSLTIQCQVDSQVTMMFWYRQQPGQSLTLIATANQGSEATYESGFVIDKFPISRPNLTFSTLTVSNMSPEDSSIYLCSVEGGTGTYGYTFGSGTRLTVV.

The CDR3 region is CASSLILAGETQYF. The CDR3 region has the DNA TGTGCCAGCAGCTTAATACTAGCGGGAGAGACCCAGTACTTC. The V call is TRBV7-2, the J call TRBJ2-5, with 9 bases aligning to TRBD2. The CDR3 is 14 residues long. With 2 bases clipped from V and 4 bases from J, the junction kept 2 bases outside the gene matches. CDR1 is SGHTA and CDR2 is FQGNSA in the germline V gene.

This clone was counted a few times. The chain carries TRBV5-1 and TRBJ1-1; 8 bases align to TRBD1. J gave up 3 bases and V 5 bases, and 9 bases lay outside the gene matches. Germline CDR1 reads SGHRS; CDR2 reads YFSETQ. The CDR3 length is 15 residues. As DNA, the CDR3 is TGCGCCAGCAGACGATCAGGGGGCGCGGACACTGAAGCTTTCTTT. Translating gives CASRRSGGADTEAFF.

J is TRBJ1-5 and V is TRBV28; D gene uncertain. The CDR3 extends over 15 amino acids. Germline CDR1 is MDHEN and CDR2 is SYDVKM. Deletions cut 3 bases from V and 1 base from J, with 10 bases between. The CDR3 region is CASSFTLLSNQPQHF. DNA for the CDR3: TGTGCCAGCAGTTTCACCCTCCTCAGCAATCAGCCCCAGCATTTT.

The rearrangement joins TRBV19 to TRBJ1-1, with D perhaps TRBD1 (6 bases). V gave up 5 bases and J gave up 3 bases, with 13 bases separating them. This CDR3 contains 14 residues. Germline V gene data show CDR1 as LNHDA and CDR2 as SQIVND (reference sequence). Here the CDR3 reads CASSVGTPYTEAFF. The CDR3 DNA reads TGTGCCAGTAGTGTCGGGACACCTTACACTGAAGCTTTCTTT.

V is TRBV7-3 and J is TRBJ1-6; D gene uncertain. Trimming removed 5 bases from V and 9 bases from J, with 17 bases in between. Germline CDR1 is SGHTA and CDR2 is FQGTGA. The CDR3 is 15 amino acids. The CDR3 DNA reads TGTGCCAGCAGCAACCATCCTAAGGACGGTTCACCCCTCCACTTT. This sequence encodes CASSNHPKDGSPLHF. The full variable domain, completed using reference TRBV7-3 and TRBJ1-6, is GAGVSQTPSNKVTEKGKYVELRCDPISGHTALYWYRQSLGQGPEFLIYFQGTGAADDSGLPNDRFFAVRPEGSVSTLKIQRTERGDSAVYLCASSNHPKDGSPLHFGNGTRLTVT.

The J gene is TRBJ2-1, the V gene TRBV29-1; possibly TRBD1 for D (5 bases). V was pared by 6 bases and J by 4 bases, with 16 bases between. Germline loops: CDR1 SQVTM, CDR2 ANQGSEA. This CDR3 comprises 14 residues. The CDR3 nucleotides read TGCAGCGTCACCTCAGGGCGCCTATACAATGAGCAGTTCTTC. Translated: CSVTSGRLYNEQFF.

The chain carries TRBV14 and TRBJ2-1; tentative D call: TRBD2 (7 bases). CDR3 length equals 15 residues. The germline gives CDR1 SGHDN, CDR2 FVKESK. Trimming removed 5 bases at V and 4 bases at J, with 15 bases between. The CDR3 is CASSSLGGRYNEQFF. For the CDR3, the DNA is TGTGCCAGCAGCTCTCTGGGGGGGCGGTACAATGAGCAGTTCTTC.

This sequence joins TRBV30 and TRBJ1-2, with D hard to call. Germline values: CDR1 GTSNPN, CDR2 SVGIG (reference sequence). Trimming took off 2 bases at V and 11 bases at J, with 3 bases between the two ends. This CDR3 spans 8 amino acids. Here the CDR3 DNA reads TGTGCCTGGAGTCCATACACCTTC. Protein: CAWSPYTF.

The chain carries TRBV7-2 and TRBJ2-3; no reliable D call. This CDR3 is 13 amino acids long. Trimming removed 2 bases from V and 6 bases from J, with 9 bases in between. Germline V lookup: CDR1 SGHTA, CDR2 FQGNSA. CDR3 coding DNA: TGTGCCAGCAGCTTACGTTTTTACGATACGCAGTATTTT. Amino acids: CASSLRFYDTQYF.

The V call is TRBV4-3, the J call TRBJ1-6; weak D call: TRBD1 (5 bases). Germline assignment: CDR1 LGHNA and CDR2 YSLEER. V dropped 1 base and J dropped 4 bases, with 11 bases sitting between them. The CDR3 loop spans 16 amino acids. The CDR3 loop is CASSQGTGGYNSPLHF. CDR3 in DNA: TGCGCCAGCAGCCAAGGAACCGGGGGGTATAATTCACCCCTCCACTTT.

V is TRBV15 and J is TRBJ1-5, with TRBD1 identical over 7 bases. This CDR3 is 16 amino acids long. The junction had 8 bases not matched to a gene; V was cut back by 0 bases and J by 6 bases. Germline-derived CDR1 and CDR2 are LNHNV and YYDKDF (reference sequence). DNA of the CDR3: TGTGCCACCAGCAGAGATCCGGGCAGGGGGTTTCAGCCCCAGCATTTT. Protein: CATSRDPGRGFQPQHF.

This clone was counted a few times. The V call is TRBV29-1, the J call TRBJ1-4; TRBD1 matches 7 bases. This CDR3 is 13 amino acids long. Trimming removed 5 bases from V and 7 bases from J; junction bases left unmatched: 7. Per germline, CDR1 SQVTM and CDR2 ANQGSEA. The CDR3 DNA reads TGCAGCGTTCTAGGGGCAGGGGGTGAAAAACTGTTTTTT. Its protein product is CSVLGAGGEKLFF. Full variable domain (missing parts from reference TRBV29-1 and TRBJ1-4): SAVISQKPSRDICQRGTSLTIQCQVDSQVTMMFWYRQQPGQSLTLIATANQGSEATYESGFVIDKFPISRPNLTFSTLTVSNMSPEDSSIYLCSVLGAGGEKLFFGSGTQLSVL.

The chain joins TRBV19 to TRBJ1-2; TRBD1 agrees at 7 bases. Trimming at V came to 5 bases and at J to 5 bases, leaving 8 bases not matched to a gene. The CDR3 spans 14 residues. The germline gives CDR1 LNHDA, CDR2 SQIVND (reference sequence). CDR3 bases: TGTGCCAGTAGTGCCCCACAGGGGTTATATGGCTACACCTTC. Amino acid sequence: CASSAPQGLYGYTF.

CDR3 in amino acids: CATSLRDRFGGYTF. As DNA, the CDR3 is TGTGCCACCAGCCTACGAGACAGGTTCGGTGGCTACACCTTC. The chain is built from TRBV15 and TRBJ1-2, with D possibly being TRBD1 (6 bases). The CDR3 contains 14 residues. Germline values: CDR1 LNHNV, CDR2 YYDKDF (reference sequence). The V end was cut by 5 bases, the J end by 7 bases, with 17 bases between.

The chain employs TRBV7-2 and TRBJ1-2, with D hard to call. This CDR3 comprises 11 residues. Trimming stripped 5 bases from V and 8 bases from J, with 9 bases between. Germline V CDR1 and CDR2: SGHTA, FQGNSA. The CDR3: CASSPTSGYTF. The DNA for the CDR3 is TGTGCCAGCAGCCCTACTTCCGGCTACACCTTC.

The chain links TRBV2 to TRBJ1-1; a possible D gene is TRBD1 (5 bases). Germline CDR1 SNHLY, CDR2 FYNNEI. The length of the CDR3 is 14 residues. Trimming pared 3 bases from V and 0 bases from J, leaving 8 bases between. Here the CDR3 DNA reads TGTGCCAGCAGTGAGGGGGGGTTGAACACTGAAGCTTTCTTT. Its translation: CASSEGGLNTEAFF.

The V and J genes are TRBV5-7 and TRBJ2-7, with D unresolved. TRBV5-7 is given ORF status, its function remaining uncertain. This CDR3 comprises 15 residues. V lost 0 bases and J 6 bases, leaving 16 bases between the germline ends. The CDR3 is CASSLGLGSKSEQYF. For the CDR3, the DNA is TGTGCCAGCAGCTTGGGGTTAGGTAGCAAAAGCGAGCAGTACTTC.

This clone was detected only once. The chain combines TRBV29-1 with TRBJ2-1, with 11 bases fitting TRBD2. The V gene's germline CDR1 is SQVTM and CDR2 ANQGSEA. With V trimmed by 4 bases and J by 2 bases, 10 bases remained unmatched. CDR3 length equals 17 residues. As DNA, the CDR3 is TGCAGCGTTGTTTCTAGCGGGGGGACCCTCGCCTACAATGAGCAGTTCTTC. Translation gives CSVVSSGGTLAYNEQFF.

The J gene is TRBJ2-7, the V gene TRBV29-1; the D call may be TRBD1 or TRBD2 (5 bases each). Germline V gene data show CDR1 as SQVTM and CDR2 as ANQGSEA. The CDR3 is made up of 13 amino acids. Trimming cost V 7 bases and J 7 bases, with 20 bases left between them. Here the CDR3 reads CSAVSRGPGEQYF. CDR3 in DNA: TGCAGCGCCGTTTCAAGGGGCCCGGGGGAGCAGTACTTC.

This chain uses TRBV7-3 with TRBJ1-1, with 10 bases aligning to TRBD1. CDR1 SGHTA and CDR2 FQGTGA come from the germline V gene. The CDR3 is 14 residues long. Trimming cost V 4 bases and J 7 bases; bases outside gene matches: 6. CDR3 residues: CASSSGTGAGEAFF. CDR3 bases: TGTGCCAGCAGCTCCGGGACAGGGGCGGGTGAAGCTTTCTTT.